Listed here are 26 T cell receptor beta chains from one sample, sequenced in a study of blood T cell repertoires in COVID-19. Clones were read by immunoSEQ multiplex PCR, and TCRdb kept only the in-frame ones, dropping some. The top ten clones hold about 5% of a sample with roughly 69,000 clones, about 90% of them seen once. Sequencing was performed on peripheral blood. Receptors were obtained from a human donor in a cohort sampled during active COVID-19.

The V gene is TRBV7-9, the J gene TRBJ1-2; weak D call: TRBD1 (6 bases). This CDR3 spans 13 amino acids. Germline V gene sequence: CDR1 SEHNR, CDR2 FQNEAQ (reference sequence). Trimming left V 5 bases short and J 3 bases short, with 10 bases between. CDR3 region: CASSPRTDYGYTF. CDR3 sequence (DNA): TGTGCCAGCAGCCCAAGGACAGACTATGGCTACACCTTC.

The chain is built from TRBV5-1 and TRBJ2-2; tentative D call: TRBD1 (6 bases). The CDR3 runs to 14 residues. CDR1 is SGHRS, CDR2 YFSETQ, per germline. Here the CDR3 reads CASAEGGRDGELFF. The CDR3 region has the DNA TGCGCTTCAGCGGAAGGGGGTCGGGACGGGGAGCTGTTTTTT.

The chain joins TRBV27 to TRBJ2-3, with D possibly matching TRBD2 (5 bases). V lost 3 bases to trimming and J lost 2 bases, with 15 bases between them. The CDR3 length is 16 residues. Per germline, CDR1 MNHEY and CDR2 SMNVEV (reference sequence). The DNA for the CDR3 is TGTGCCAGCAGTTTGCATAGGCGGGCCGTCACAGATACGCAGTATTTT. This sequence encodes CASSLHRRAVTDTQYF.

The gene calls are TRBV3-1 (or the pseudogene TRBV3-2) and TRBJ2-5; tentatively, D is TRBD2 (5 bases). This CDR3 has 11 residues. Germline CDR1 is LGHDT and CDR2 is YNNKEL (reference sequence). V lost 6 bases, J lost 5 bases, and 7 bases lay in between. CDR3 in DNA: TGTGCCAGCAGGGGCGGGGAGACCCAGTACTTC. Protein product: CASRGGETQYF.

The chain has TRBV4-2 and TRBJ1-2, with D maybe TRBD1 (5 bases). The CDR3 runs to 15 residues. Trimming cost V 3 bases and J 2 bases, with 13 bases left between them. CDR1 and CDR2 (germline): LGHNA, YNFKEQ. CDR3 DNA: TGTGCCAGCAGCCAGGGGCGTGGAGGGAACTATGGCTACACCTTC. It codes for CASSQGRGGNYGYTF.

The CDR3 region is CATSKGTGLYGYTF. DNA of the CDR3: TGTGCCACCAGCAAAGGGACAGGGCTCTATGGCTACACCTTC. The chain couples TRBV15 to TRBJ1-2, with 9 positions matching TRBD1. V shed 4 bases and J 4 bases; nucleotides not matched to a gene: 4. Germline assignment: CDR1 LNHNV and CDR2 YYDKDF (reference sequence). The CDR3 length is 14 residues.

The CDR3 loop reads CASSVGDTHEAFF. DNA for the CDR3: TGTGCCAGCAGCGTAGGGGACACCCATGAAGCTTTCTTT. This chain links TRBV9 with TRBJ1-1; a weak D match, TRBD1 (6 bases). Per germline, CDR1 SGDLS and CDR2 YYNGEE. The CDR3 spans 13 residues. V was shortened by 0 bases and J by 7 bases, with 10 bases between the two germline ends.

The V and J genes are TRBV5-6 and TRBJ1-2; a possible D gene is TRBD1 (5 bases). The length of the CDR3 is 12 residues. V lost 5 bases to trimming and J lost 3 bases, with 8 bases between them. Germline CDR1 SGHDT, CDR2 YYEEEE. This CDR3 reads CASRRGDYGYTF. Here the CDR3 DNA reads TGTGCCAGCAGGCGGGGGGACTATGGCTACACCTTC. The full variable domain, its missing parts supplied by reference TRBV5-6 and TRBJ1-2, is DAGVTQSPTHLIKTRGQQVTLRCSPKSGHDTVSWYQQALGQGPQFIFQYYEEEERQRGNFPDRFSGHQFPNYSSELNVNALLLGDSALYLCASRRGDYGYTFGSGTRLTVV.

This rearrangement joins TRBV5-1 to TRBJ2-6; 8 bases are a match to TRBD2. Per the germline V gene, CDR1 is SGHRS and CDR2 is YFSETQ. With 0 bases clipped from V and 1 base from J, the junction kept 6 bases outside the gene matches. The CDR3 runs to 18 residues. CDR3: CASSLVTSVRSGANVLTF. DNA of the CDR3: TGCGCCAGCAGCTTGGTGACTAGCGTCAGGTCTGGGGCCAACGTCCTGACTTTC.

The chain employs TRBV25-1 and TRBJ2-7, with D maybe TRBD2 (5 bases). The CDR3 covers 14 residues. Trimming left V 0 bases short and J 3 bases short, with 9 bases between. From germline, CDR1 is MGHDK and CDR2 SYGVNS. The CDR3 DNA reads as TGTGCCAGCAGTGAATATGGAGGCGACTACGAGCAGTACTTC. The encoded protein is CASSEYGGDYEQYF.

This clone was counted only a few times. The chain employs TRBV5-1 and TRBJ2-7; 9 positions match TRBD2. The CDR3 is made up of 15 amino acids. J lost 1 base, V lost 4 bases, and 6 bases had no gene match. Germline loops: CDR1 SGHRS, CDR2 YFSETQ. The CDR3 nucleotides read TGCGCCAGCAGCAGGGGACTAGCAGAATCCTACGAGCAGTACTTC. As protein: CASSRGLAESYEQYF. The full variable domain, in which reference TRBV5-1 and TRBJ2-7 provide the parts outside the CDR3, is KAGVTQTPRYLIKTRGQQVTLSCSPISGHRSVSWYQQTPGQGLQFLFEYFSETQRNKGNFPGRFSGRQFSNSRSEMNVSTLELGDSALYLCASSRGLAESYEQYFGPGTRLTVT.

The chain joins TRBV29-1 to TRBJ1-1; D is undetermined. Trimming pared 1 base from V and 2 bases from J, leaving 8 bases between. Germline values: CDR1 SQVTM, CDR2 ANQGSEA. This CDR3 spans 13 amino acids. The CDR3 sequence is CSVEGLSNTEAFF. In DNA form, the CDR3 reads TGCAGCGTTGAAGGTCTGAGTAACACTGAAGCTTTCTTT.

This clone was recorded a few times. The rearrangement links TRBV27 to TRBJ2-1; TRBD2 matches 12 bases. Germline CDR1 MNHEY, CDR2 SMNVEV (reference sequence). V lost 5 bases, J lost 5 bases, and 1 base stayed unmatched. This CDR3 comprises 14 residues. The CDR3 region is CASSLAGGNNEQFF. CDR3 DNA: TGTGCCAGCAGTCTAGCGGGGGGGAACAATGAGCAGTTCTTC.

The CDR3 loop is CASSVALAGGATGELFF. CDR3 nucleotides: TGTGCCAGCAGCGTAGCTTTAGCGGGGGGAGCTACCGGGGAGCTGTTTTTT. The genes are TRBV9 and TRBJ2-2, with 10 positions matching TRBD2. There are 17 residues in the CDR3. The ends lost 0 bases at V and 5 bases at J; junction bases unmatched: 7. Germline loops: CDR1 SGDLS, CDR2 YYNGEE.

This clone was found once. The chain combines TRBV7-6 with TRBJ2-1, with D perhaps matching TRBD2 (5 bases). V was shortened by 9 bases and J by 4 bases, with 19 bases between the two germline ends. Germline V gives CDR1 SGHVS, CDR2 FNYEAQ. The CDR3 totals 15 residues. The CDR3 here is CASANGRGLYNEQFF. CDR3 DNA: TGTGCCAGTGCCAACGGCCGCGGGCTTTACAATGAGCAGTTCTTC.

The chain is built from TRBV6-5 and TRBJ2-3; TRBD2 matches at 8 bases. V trimming: 2 bases; J trimming: 2 bases; junction bases outside the gene matches: 3. The CDR3 sequence is 15 residues long. Germline CDR1 reads MNHEY; CDR2 reads SVGAGI. The CDR3 loop is CASSYGGRSTDTQYF. DNA for the CDR3: TGTGCCAGCAGTTACGGCGGGAGGTCCACAGATACGCAGTATTTT.

This clone appeared once. The rearrangement links TRBV5-8 to TRBJ2-3; TRBD2 matches 13 bases. Germline V gene sequence: CDR1 SGHTS, CDR2 YDEGEE. V was pared by 0 bases and J by 1 base, with 5 bases of the junction left unmatched. The CDR3 is 18 residues long. This CDR3 reads CASSLVLTSGGGTDTQYF. The CDR3 region has the DNA TGTGCCAGCAGCTTGGTTTTAACTAGCGGGGGGGGCACAGATACGCAGTATTTT.

V usage is TRBV6-4 and J usage is TRBJ2-3; D possibly corresponds to TRBD2 (5 bases). Looked up from germline, CDR1 is MRHNA and CDR2 is SNTAGT. The CDR3 length is 19 residues. Deletions cut 6 bases from V and 0 bases from J, with 25 bases between. CDR3 DNA: TGTGCCAGCAGGGCGTTTGGAGGTCTAAAGACCAAAAGCACAGATACGCAGTATTTT. Amino acids: CASRAFGGLKTKSTDTQYF.

In regard to this clone: At one end the junction does not follow the germline gene, possibly because of a read error. The V and J genes are TRBV23-1 and TRBJ2-5; 9 bases align to TRBD1. TRBV23-1 is classed as an ORF, of uncertain function. The length of the CDR3 is 14 residues. The CDR3 nucleotides read TGCGCCAGCACTCAAGGGACAGGGCCAGAGACCCAGTACTTC. Its translation: CASTQGTGPETQYF.

The rearrangement links TRBV6-2 or TRBV6-3 to TRBJ2-3; D may be TRBD2 (6 bases). CDR1 is MNHEY, CDR2 SVGEGT, per germline. The ends were cut back, 0 bases at V and 11 bases at J, with 18 bases in the middle. The CDR3 loop spans 15 amino acids. Here the CDR3 DNA reads TGTGCCAGCAGTTACTCCCGGACTACCCCTGTTAGGCAGTATTTT. Translated: CASSYSRTTPVRQYF.

A few counts support this clone. The chain recombines TRBV19 with TRBJ1-2, with TRBD1 matching over 8 bases. After removal of 10 bases from V and 4 bases from J, the junction contained 11 bases not matched to a gene. CDR1 LNHDA and CDR2 SQIVND come from the germline V gene (reference sequence). This CDR3 has 14 residues. For the CDR3, the DNA is TGTGCCACGCAAACACGTGACAGGGGCTATGGCTACACCTTC. Amino acid sequence: CATQTRDRGYGYTF.

The genes are TRBV30 and TRBJ1-2; 7 bases match TRBD1. This CDR3 comprises 14 residues. Per germline, CDR1 GTSNPN and CDR2 SVGIG (reference sequence). Trimming removed 3 bases from V and 4 bases from J; junction bases left unmatched: 8. The CDR3 nucleotides read TGTGCCTGGAGAGCCCCCCGGGACAGCTATGGCTACACCTTC. It encodes CAWRAPRDSYGYTF.

This chain connects TRBV5-1 to TRBJ2-3; D is undetermined. V was trimmed by 5 bases and J by 0 bases, leaving 13 bases between them. The CDR3 runs 15 residues. Per the germline V gene, CDR1 is SGHRS and CDR2 is YFSETQ. The DNA of the CDR3 is TGCGCCAGCAGACCAGGTGGTTCAAGCACAGATACGCAGTATTTT. It yields the protein CASRPGGSSTDTQYF.

The rearrangement joins TRBV15 to TRBJ2-3; 11 bases map to TRBD2. CDR3 length: 14 residues. Germline loops: CDR1 LNHNV, CDR2 YYDKDF (reference sequence). With 8 bases clipped from V and 6 bases from J, the junction kept 7 bases outside the gene matches. The CDR3 sequence: CATPYSGRADTQYF. The CDR3 DNA sequence: TGTGCCACCCCGTATAGCGGGAGGGCGGATACGCAGTATTTT.

The rearrangement links TRBV5-1 to TRBJ2-3, with D maybe TRBD2 (6 bases). The CDR3 is made up of 14 amino acids. Looked up from germline, CDR1 is SGHRS and CDR2 is YFSETQ. V lost 3 bases to trimming and J lost 6 bases, with 14 bases between them. CDR3: CASSSGGLGDTQYF. The CDR3 coding sequence is TGCGCCAGCAGCTCCGGGGGTCTCGGGGATACGCAGTATTTT.

This rearrangement joins TRBV5-4 to TRBJ2-1; D is unclear. Per the germline V gene, CDR1 is SGHNT and CDR2 is YYREEE (reference sequence). The CDR3 is made up of 15 amino acids. V lost 4 bases and J 7 bases, leaving 18 bases between the germline ends. This CDR3 is CASSDPFFQKNEQFF. DNA of the CDR3: TGTGCCAGCAGCGATCCCTTTTTCCAGAAAAATGAGCAGTTCTTC.